Below, one T cell receptor beta chain is given with its context. This specimen comes from a study of blood T cell repertoires in COVID-19. The method was immunoSEQ multiplex PCR; TCRdb's version includes in-frame clones alone and lacks a portion of them. The sample yields fewer than 500,000 clones, 81% seen once. Germline V lookup: CDR1 GTSNPN, CDR2 SVGIG (reference sequence). V lost 1 base and J lost 3, with 9 bases in between. The CDR3 is 13 amino acids. Material for sequencing was peripheral blood. The clonotype was recovered from a human donor with acute or convalescent COVID-19. The donor label of this sample is uncertain. This sequence joins TRBV30 and TRBJ1-1; possible D gene TRBD1, 5 bases. Here the CDR3 reads CAWSEAGHTEAFF. As DNA, the CDR3 is TGTGCCTGGAGTGAGGCAGGGCACACTGAAGCTTTCTTT.